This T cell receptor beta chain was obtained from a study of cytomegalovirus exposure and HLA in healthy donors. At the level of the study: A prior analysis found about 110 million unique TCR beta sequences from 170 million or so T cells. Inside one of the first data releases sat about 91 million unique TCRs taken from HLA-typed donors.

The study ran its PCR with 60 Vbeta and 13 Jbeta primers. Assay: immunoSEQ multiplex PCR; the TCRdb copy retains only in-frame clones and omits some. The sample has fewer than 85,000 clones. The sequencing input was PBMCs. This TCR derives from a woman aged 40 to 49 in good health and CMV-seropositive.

The CDR3, as DNA: TGTGCCAGCAGCTCGAGGACTAGCGGGAGCCATGAAACAGATACGCAGTATTTT. It yields the protein CASSSRTSGSHETDTQYF. The rearrangement links TRBV7-3 to TRBJ2-3; 13 bases are shared with TRBD2. The length of the CDR3 is 18 residues. With V trimmed by 4 bases and J by 3 bases, 10 bases remained unmatched. Germline V gives CDR1 SGHTA, CDR2 FQGTGA.